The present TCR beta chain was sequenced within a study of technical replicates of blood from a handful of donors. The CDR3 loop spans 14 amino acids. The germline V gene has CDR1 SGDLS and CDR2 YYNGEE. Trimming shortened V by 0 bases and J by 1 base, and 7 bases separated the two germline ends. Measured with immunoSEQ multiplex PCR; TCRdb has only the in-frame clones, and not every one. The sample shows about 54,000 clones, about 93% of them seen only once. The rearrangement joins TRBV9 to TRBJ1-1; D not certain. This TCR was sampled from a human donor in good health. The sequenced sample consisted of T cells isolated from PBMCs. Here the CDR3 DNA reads TGTGCCAGCAGCGTAGGAAACAGGAACACTGAAGCTTTCTTT. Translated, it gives CASSVGNRNTEAFF.